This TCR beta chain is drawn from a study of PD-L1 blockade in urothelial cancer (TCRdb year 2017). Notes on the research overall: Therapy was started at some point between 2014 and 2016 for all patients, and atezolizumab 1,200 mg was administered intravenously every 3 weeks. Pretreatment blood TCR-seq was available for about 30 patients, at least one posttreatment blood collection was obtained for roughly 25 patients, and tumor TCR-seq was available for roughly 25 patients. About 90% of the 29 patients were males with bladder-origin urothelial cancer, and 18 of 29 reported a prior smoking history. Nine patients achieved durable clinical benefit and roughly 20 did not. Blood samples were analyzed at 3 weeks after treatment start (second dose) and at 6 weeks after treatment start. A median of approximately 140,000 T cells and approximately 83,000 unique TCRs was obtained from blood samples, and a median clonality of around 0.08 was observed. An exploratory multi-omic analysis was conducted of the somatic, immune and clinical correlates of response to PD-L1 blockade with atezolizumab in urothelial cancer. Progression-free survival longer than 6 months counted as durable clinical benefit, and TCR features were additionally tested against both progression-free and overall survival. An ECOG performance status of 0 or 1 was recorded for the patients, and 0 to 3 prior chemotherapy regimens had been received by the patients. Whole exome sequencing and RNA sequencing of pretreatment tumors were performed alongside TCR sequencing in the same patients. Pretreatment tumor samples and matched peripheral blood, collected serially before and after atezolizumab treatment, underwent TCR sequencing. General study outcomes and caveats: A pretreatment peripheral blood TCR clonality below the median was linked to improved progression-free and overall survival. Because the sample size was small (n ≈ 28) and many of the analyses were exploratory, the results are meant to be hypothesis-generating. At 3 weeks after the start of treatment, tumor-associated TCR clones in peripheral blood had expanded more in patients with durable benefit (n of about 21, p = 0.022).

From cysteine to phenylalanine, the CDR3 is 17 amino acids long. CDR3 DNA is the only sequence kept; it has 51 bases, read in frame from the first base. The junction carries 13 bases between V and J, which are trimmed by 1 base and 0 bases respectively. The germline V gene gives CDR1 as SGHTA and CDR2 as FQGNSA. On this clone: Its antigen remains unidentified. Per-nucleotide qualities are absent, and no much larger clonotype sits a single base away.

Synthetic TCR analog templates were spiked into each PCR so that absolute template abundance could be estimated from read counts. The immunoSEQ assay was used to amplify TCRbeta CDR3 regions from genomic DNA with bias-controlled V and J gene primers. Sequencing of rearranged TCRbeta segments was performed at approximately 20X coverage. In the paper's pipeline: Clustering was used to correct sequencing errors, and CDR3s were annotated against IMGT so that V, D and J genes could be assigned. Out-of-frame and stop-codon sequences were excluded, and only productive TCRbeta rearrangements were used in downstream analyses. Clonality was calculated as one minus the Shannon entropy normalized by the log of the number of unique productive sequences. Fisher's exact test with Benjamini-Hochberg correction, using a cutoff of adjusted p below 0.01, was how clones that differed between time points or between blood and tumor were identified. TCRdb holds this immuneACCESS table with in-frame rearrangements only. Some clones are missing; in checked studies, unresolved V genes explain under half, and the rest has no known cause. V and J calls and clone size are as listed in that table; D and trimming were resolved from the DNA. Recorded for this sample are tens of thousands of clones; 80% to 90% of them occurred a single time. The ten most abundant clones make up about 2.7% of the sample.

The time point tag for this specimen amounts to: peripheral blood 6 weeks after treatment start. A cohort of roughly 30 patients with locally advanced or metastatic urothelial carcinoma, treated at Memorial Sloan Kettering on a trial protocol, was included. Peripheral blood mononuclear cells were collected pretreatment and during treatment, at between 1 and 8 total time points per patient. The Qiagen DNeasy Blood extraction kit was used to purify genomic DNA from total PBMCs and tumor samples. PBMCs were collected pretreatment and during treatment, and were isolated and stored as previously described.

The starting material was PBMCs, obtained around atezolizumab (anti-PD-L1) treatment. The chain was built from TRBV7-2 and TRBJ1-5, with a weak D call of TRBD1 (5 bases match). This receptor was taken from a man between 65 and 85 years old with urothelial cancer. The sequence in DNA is TGTGCCAGCAGCTTAGTCTCTAGGGGATTTAGCAATCAGCCCCAGCATTTT. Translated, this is CASSLVSRGFSNQPQHF.